The clone carrying this T cell receptor beta chain was seen only a few times. Its antigen remains unidentified. These data originate in a study of T-cell reconstitution after alpha-beta-depleted transplantation in children. Study outcomes and limitations: Some patients showed high day-60 TCRbeta diversity, which derived from surviving recipient T cells and thymic progenitors. T-cell counts and diversity were attributed mostly to newly produced T cells one year after transplant. Two months or so post-transplant, alpha-beta T cells reportedly derived from several hundred expanded graft clones.

Trimming pared 4 bases from V and 5 bases from J, leaving 8 bases between. Germline V CDR1 and CDR2: DFQATT, SNEGSKA (reference sequence). The length of the CDR3 is 11 residues. Library preparation (for TCRbeta) was performed with unique molecular identifiers. Using its own MiXCR run on the PCR reads, TCRdb lists one record per CDR3 protein. The sample consists of roughly 400,000 distinct CDR3 sequences, roughly two fifths of them appearing once. The source is a girl aged 2 to 10 with aplastic anemia, due to receive a stem cell transplant. The specimen comprised PBMCs, sampled before TCRalphabeta/CD19-depleted stem cell transplant. The V and J genes are TRBV20-1 and TRBJ2-5, with no clear D. The CDR3 DNA reads TGCAGTGCTATAAGCCCGGAGACCCAGTACTTC. Protein product: CSAISPETQYF.